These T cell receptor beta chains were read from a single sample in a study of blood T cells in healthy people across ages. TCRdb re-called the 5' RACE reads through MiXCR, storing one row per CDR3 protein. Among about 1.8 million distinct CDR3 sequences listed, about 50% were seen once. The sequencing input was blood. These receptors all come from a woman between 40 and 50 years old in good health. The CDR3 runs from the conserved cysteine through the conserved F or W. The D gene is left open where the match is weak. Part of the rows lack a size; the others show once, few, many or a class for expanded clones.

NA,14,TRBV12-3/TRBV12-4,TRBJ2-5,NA,TGTGCCAGCAGCCTCTCTAGCTCAAGCGTGACCCAGTACTTC,CASSLSSSSVTQYF
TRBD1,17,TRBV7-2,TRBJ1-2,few,TGTGCCAGCAGCTCAAGACAGGGGAGGAGAGACGATCATGGCTACACCTTC,CASSSRQGRRDDHGYTF
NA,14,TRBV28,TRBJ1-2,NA,TGTGCCAGCAGTGTGGGGGGAAGCATCTATGGCTACACCTTC,CASSVGGSIYGYTF
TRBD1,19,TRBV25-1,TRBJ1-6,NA,TGTGCCAGCAGTCCGACAGGGTTGGGACTTAGCTCCTATAATTCACCCCTCCACTTT,CASSPTGLGLSSYNSPLHF
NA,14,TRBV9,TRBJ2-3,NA,TGTGCCAGCAGCGTAGGTACAGGGCATGATACGCAGTATTTT,CASSVGTGHDTQYF
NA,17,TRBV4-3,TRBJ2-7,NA,TGCGCCAGCAGCCAAGATGAGACAGGGGACTACTACAATGAGCAGTACTTC,CASSQDETGDYYNEQYF
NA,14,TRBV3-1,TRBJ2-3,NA,TGTGCCAGCAGCCATGGGGGGTTTAATGATACGCAGTATTTT,CASSHGGFNDTQYF
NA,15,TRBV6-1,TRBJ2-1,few,TGTGCCACCCACGGCCTGGATAGCTCCTACAATGAGCAGTTCTTC,CATHGLDSSYNEQFF
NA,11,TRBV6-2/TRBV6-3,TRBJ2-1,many,TGTGCCAGCAGGTCCTACAATGAGCAGTTCTTC,CASRSYNEQFF
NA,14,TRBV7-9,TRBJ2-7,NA,TGTGCCAGCAGCTTTAGAGGGACCTCCTACGAGCAGTACTTC,CASSFRGTSYEQYF
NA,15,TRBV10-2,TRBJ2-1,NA,TGCGCCAGCCGAAGGGGTACAGGATCCTACAATGAGCAGTTCTTC,CASRRGTGSYNEQFF
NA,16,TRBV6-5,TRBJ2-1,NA,TGTGCCAGCAGTTACCGGGAAGCACCATCCTACAATGAGCAGTTCTTC,CASSYREAPSYNEQFF
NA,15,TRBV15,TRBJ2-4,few,TGTGCCACCAGCAGAGATCGAGGGCAGGGGAACATTCAGTACTTC,CATSRDRGQGNIQYF
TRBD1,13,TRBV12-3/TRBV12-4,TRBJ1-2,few,TGTGCCAGCAGTCTGACAGGGTCGGGTGGCTACACCTTC,CASSLTGSGGYTF
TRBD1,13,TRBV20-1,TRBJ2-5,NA,TGCAGTGCTGGGACAGGGGAACAAGAGACCCAGTACTTC,CSAGTGEQETQYF
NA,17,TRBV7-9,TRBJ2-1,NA,TGTGCCAGCAGCTTAGACCTCGGACGCGACTTCTACAATGAGCAGTTCTTC,CASSLDLGRDFYNEQFF
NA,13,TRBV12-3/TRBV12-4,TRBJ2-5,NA,TGTGCCAGCAATCAACGGGGTTTGGAGACCCAGTACTTC,CASNQRGLETQYF
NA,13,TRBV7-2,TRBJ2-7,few,TGTGCCAGCAGCCCCCTCGTCTCCTACGAGCAGTACTTC,CASSPLVSYEQYF
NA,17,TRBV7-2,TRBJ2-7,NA,TGTGCCAGCAGCTTAGCTGGGGCAGGAGCCAAAACCTACGAGCAGTACTTC,CASSLAGAGAKTYEQYF
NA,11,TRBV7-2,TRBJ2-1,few,TGTGCCACCGCCGAAGGAGGGCCTCTGTTCTTC,CATAEGGPLFF
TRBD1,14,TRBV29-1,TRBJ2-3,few,TGCAGCGGTTCCCTAACAGGGGGAATAGATACGCAGTATTTT,CSGSLTGGIDTQYF
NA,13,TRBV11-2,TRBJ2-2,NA,TGTGCCAGCAGCTTAGTAGGTGGTGAGGAGCTGTTTTTT,CASSLVGGEELFF
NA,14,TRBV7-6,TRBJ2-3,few,TGTGCCAGCAGCTTTATCCAGGGGCCAGATACGCAGTATTTT,CASSFIQGPDTQYF
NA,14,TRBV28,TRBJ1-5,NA,TGTGCCAGCAGCGCCGCGGGGGGAAATCAGCCCCAGCATTTT,CASSAAGGNQPQHF
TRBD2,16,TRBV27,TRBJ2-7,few,TGTGCCAGCAGTCCCAGACTAGCGGGGGAGAACTACGAGCAGTACTTC,CASSPRLAGENYEQYF
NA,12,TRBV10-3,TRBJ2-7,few,TGTGCCATCAAAGGCCGGTCCTACGAGCAGTACTTC,CAIKGRSYEQYF
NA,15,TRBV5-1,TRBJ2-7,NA,TGCGCCAGCAGCTTGGGGGGAAAAGGACCCTACGAGCAGTACTTC,CASSLGGKGPYEQYF
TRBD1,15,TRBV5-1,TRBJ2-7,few,TGCGCCAGCAGCTTGACCAGACAGGGGGGGACCGAGCAGTACTTC,CASSLTRQGGTEQYF
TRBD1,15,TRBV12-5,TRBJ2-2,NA,TGTGCTAGTGGTTCGGGACAGACGAACACCGGGGAGCTGTTTTTT,CASGSGQTNTGELFF